This T cell receptor (beta chain) was observed in a study of cytomegalovirus exposure and HLA in healthy donors. Overall study: Approximately 83 million unique TCRs from HLA-typed donors were held in an early data release. The Caucasian-associated ancestry cluster held over 65% of 300 to 450 genotyped donors. Findings and caveats of the study: The authors considered a cluster of highly shared sequence variants likely to be a sequencing artifact. There were 150 to 200 TCR beta chains listed as cytomegalovirus-associated.

The PCR was carried out with 60 Vbeta primers and 13 Jbeta primers. Sequencing used immunoSEQ multiplex PCR; TCRdb keeps in-frame clones, though not all of them. The data contain around 190,000 clones, roughly four fifths of them singletons. This clone was counted only a few times. The target antigen is unknown. The sample was PBMCs. This clonotype originated in a woman between 50 and 59 years old in good health and CMV-seronegative.

CDR3 in amino acids: CASSLEYPSYGYTF. Written as DNA, the CDR3 is TGTGCCAGCAGTCTCGAATACCCGAGCTATGGCTACACCTTC. The V gene is TRBV27, the J gene TRBJ1-2, with D uncertain. Deletions cut 5 bases from V and 4 bases from J, with 14 bases between. Germline V gene data show CDR1 as MNHEY and CDR2 as SMNVEV (reference sequence). This CDR3 has 14 residues.